This passage covers 25 T cell receptor beta chains from one sample sequenced in a study of blood T cell repertoires in COVID-19. Libraries were prepared by immunoSEQ multiplex PCR; TCRdb keeps only in-frame clonotypes and omits some of them. The sample has roughly 230,000 clones; under 90% are singletons. The source material was peripheral blood. The source is a woman older than 75 with COVID-19, enrolled during active disease.

The chain joins TRBV4-1 to TRBJ2-6; 7 nucleotides line up with TRBD2. V was pared by 1 base and J by 7 bases, with 7 bases of the junction left unmatched. The CDR3 sequence is 16 residues long. The germline gives CDR1 MGHRA, CDR2 YSYEKL. CDR3 nucleotides: TGCGCCAGCAGCCAAGTGGGCGGGGGAAGAGCCAACGTCCTGACTTTC. The encoded protein is CASSQVGGGRANVLTF.

This chain joins TRBV30 and TRBJ1-5; TRBD1 agrees at 10 bases. With 2 bases clipped from V and 5 bases from J, the junction kept 12 bases outside the gene matches. Germline V gene data show CDR1 as GTSNPN and CDR2 as SVGIG (reference sequence). The CDR3 has 17 residues. The CDR3: CAWSPGWGQGTDQPQHF. The CDR3 nucleotides read TGTGCCTGGAGTCCAGGGTGGGGACAGGGGACCGATCAGCCCCAGCATTTT.

The chain joins TRBV7-2 to TRBJ1-6, with a weak D call TRBD1 (6 bases). Germline V gene sequence: CDR1 SGHTA, CDR2 FQGNSA. The V and J ends lost 5 bases and 0 bases respectively, with 17 bases between them. The CDR3 length is 18 residues. In DNA, the CDR3 is TGTGCCAGCAGCGGACGACAGGTCTGGGACTCCTATAATTCACCCCTCCACTTT. It encodes CASSGRQVWDSYNSPLHF.

The count of this clone is one. The chain joins TRBV18 to TRBJ2-3, with D perhaps matching TRBD2 (6 bases). CDR3 length: 13 amino acids. V lost 8 bases and J 7 bases, leaving 16 bases between the germline ends. Germline V gene lookup returns CDR1 KGHSH and CDR2 LQKENI. As DNA, the CDR3 is TGTGCCAGCATACCGGGACTGTCCAATACGCAGTATTTT. It specifies CASIPGLSNTQYF.

In DNA, the CDR3 is TGCAGCGGCACACCGCAAGCCGGAGGGACTGAAGCTTTCTTT. The encoded protein is CSGTPQAGGTEAFF. The chain is built from TRBV29-1 and TRBJ1-1; D is undetermined. The V gene's germline CDR1 is SQVTM and CDR2 ANQGSEA. This CDR3 has 14 amino acids. Trimming took 7 bases from V and 5 from J, leaving 20 bases between them.

CDR3: CASSRTGLDEKLFF. CDR3 coding DNA: TGTGCCAGCAGCCGGACAGGGCTTGACGAAAAACTGTTTTTT. The J gene is TRBJ1-4, the V gene TRBV6-2 or TRBV6-3; TRBD1 matches 8 bases. Per the germline V gene, CDR1 is MNHEY and CDR2 is SVGEGT. V lost 6 bases to trimming and J lost 8 bases; unmatched junction nucleotides: 8. The CDR3 runs to 14 residues.

The chain couples TRBV15 to TRBJ1-1; 7 nucleotides line up with TRBD1. The CDR3 spans 16 residues. The junction had 10 bases not matched to a gene; V was cut back by 2 bases and J by 4 bases. Germline values: CDR1 LNHNV, CDR2 YYDKDF (reference sequence). The DNA for the CDR3 is TGTGCCACCAGCAGATCTCAAGGGGCAGGGGGCACTGAAGCTTTCTTT. Translated, it gives CATSRSQGAGGTEAFF.

CDR3 sequence (DNA): TGTGCCAGCAGTTCCGGCGCGGAGGGAGGGTCGGTCCTAAGCTCTGGAAACACCATATATTTT. This translates into CASSSGAEGGSVLSSGNTIYF. The gene calls are TRBV28 and TRBJ1-3, with D hard to call. With 4 bases removed from V and 0 bases from J, the gap between germline ends came to 28 bases. The CDR3 is 21 amino acids. CDR1 and CDR2 (germline): MDHEN, SYDVKM. Supplemented by reference TRBV28 and TRBJ1-3, the full variable domain reads DVKVTQSSRYLVKRTGEKVFLECVQDMDHENMFWYRQDPGLGLRLIYFSYDVKMKEKGDIPEGYSVSREKKERFSLILESASTNQTSMYLCASSSGAEGGSVLSSGNTIYFGEGSWLTVV.

The chain joins TRBV5-1 to TRBJ1-1, with 9 bases identical to TRBD1. Germline values: CDR1 SGHRS, CDR2 YFSETQ. The CDR3 contains 20 residues. The V segment lost 4 bases and the J segment 2 bases; nucleotides outside the gene matches: 21. The chain's CDR3 is CASSGLQGALGKGHNTEAFF. The CDR3 DNA reads as TGCGCCAGCAGCGGGTTACAGGGGGCGCTTGGGAAGGGTCACAACACTGAAGCTTTCTTT.

The chain has TRBV5-1 and TRBJ2-5; maybe TRBD2 (6 bases). This CDR3 has 16 residues. V was cut by 0 bases and J by 5 bases, with 17 bases left in between. Germline V lookup: CDR1 SGHRS, CDR2 YFSETQ. The CDR3 reads CASSLEGRRDVETQYF. Written as DNA, the CDR3 is TGCGCCAGCAGCTTGGAAGGCAGGAGGGATGTGGAGACCCAGTACTTC.

The chain recombines TRBV6-6 with TRBJ2-5; weak D call: TRBD2 (5 bases). The CDR3 totals 13 residues. With 6 bases removed from V and 6 bases from J, the gap between germline ends came to 14 bases. The germline gives CDR1 MNHNY, CDR2 SVGAGI (reference sequence). The CDR3 nucleotides are TGTGCCAGCAGGACGGGATTAGAGAAGACCCAGTACTTC. Protein sequence: CASRTGLEKTQYF.

The chain combines TRBV4-2 with TRBJ2-7; weak D call: TRBD1 (7 bases). Germline V gene lookup returns CDR1 LGHNA and CDR2 YNFKEQ. Trimming pared 1 base from V and 4 bases from J, leaving 14 bases between. This CDR3 has 15 amino acids. The DNA for the CDR3 is TGTGCCAGCAGCCAAGCTGCGGGACAGACTTACGAGCAGTACTTC. This sequence encodes CASSQAAGQTYEQYF.

This clone was seen only once. The genes are TRBV13 and TRBJ1-1; D gene ambiguous. Trimming removed 5 bases at V and 4 bases at J, with 8 bases between. The CDR3 covers 12 residues. Looked up from germline, CDR1 is PRHDT and CDR2 is FYEKMQ (reference sequence). The CDR3 DNA follows: TGTGCCAGCAGCCAGGTCCCCACTGAAGCTTTCTTT. Translating it yields CASSQVPTEAFF.

The chain uses TRBV30 and TRBJ1-2; 7 bases are shared with TRBD1. The CDR3 loop spans 13 amino acids. Germline V CDR1 and CDR2: GTSNPN, SVGIG (reference sequence). J was trimmed by 6 bases and V by 3 bases; bases with no gene match: 7. CDR3 DNA: TGTGCCTGGAGGATGACAGGGAGCGATGGCTACACCTTC. Translation gives CAWRMTGSDGYTF.

The gene calls are TRBV3-1 (or the pseudogene TRBV3-2) and TRBJ2-7; 10 bases align to TRBD2. Looked up from germline, CDR1 is LGHDT and CDR2 is YNNKEL (reference sequence). V trimming: 4 bases; J trimming: 3 bases; junction bases outside the gene matches: 3. This CDR3 has 14 amino acids. This CDR3 is CASSLAGGHYEQYV. CDR3 DNA sequence: TGTGCCAGCAGCCTAGCGGGGGGACACTACGAGCAGTACGTC.

This chain uses TRBV11-2 with TRBJ2-1; 9 bases line up with TRBD1. The CDR3 length is 15 residues. The trim removed 5 bases at V and 4 bases at J, leaving 6 bases unmatched. Germline CDR1 SGHAT, CDR2 FQNNGV. CDR3 nucleotides: TGTGCCAGCAGCCCATACGGACAGGGGTACAATGAGCAGTTCTTC. Translation: CASSPYGQGYNEQFF.

This clone was observed a handful of times. The genes are TRBV5-4 and TRBJ1-1; 7 bases match TRBD1. The CDR3 is 13 amino acids. Germline-derived CDR1 and CDR2 are SGHNT and YYREEE (reference sequence). The CDR3 is CTLRGQGSTEAFF. DNA for the CDR3: TGTACCCTAAGGGGGCAGGGGAGCACTGAAGCTTTCTTT.

This rearrangement joins TRBV27 to TRBJ1-2; 9 bases are a match to TRBD1. CDR1 is MNHEY and CDR2 is SMNVEV in the germline V gene (reference sequence). The V and J ends lost 5 bases and 4 bases, in that order; junction bases with no gene match: 5. This CDR3 spans 14 amino acids. This CDR3 reads CASSPGTGSYGYTF. The CDR3 nucleotides are TGTGCCAGCAGTCCTGGGACAGGGAGCTATGGCTACACCTTC.

This sequence joins TRBV10-3 and TRBJ1-2; D is ambiguous. The V gene lost 7 bases and the J gene lost 4 bases, with 13 bases spanning the gap. Germline CDR1 and CDR2: ENHRY and SYGVKD. This CDR3 comprises 13 residues. The CDR3 loop reads CAITTDKTYGYTF. CDR3 DNA: TGTGCCATCACCACAGACAAGACCTATGGCTACACCTTC.

The rearrangement joins TRBV6-2 or TRBV6-3 to TRBJ1-1, with no clear D. The germline gives CDR1 MNHEY, CDR2 SVGEGT. V shed 6 bases and J shed 4 bases, with 15 bases lying between them. The CDR3 loop spans 14 amino acids. The CDR3 sequence: CASSQTGRVTEAFF. DNA of the CDR3: TGTGCCAGCAGCCAAACTGGGAGGGTCACTGAAGCTTTCTTT.

V usage is TRBV24-1 and J usage is TRBJ2-5; the D gene is possibly TRBD1 (6 bases). With 6 bases removed from V and 1 base from J, the gap between germline ends came to 17 bases. Per the germline V gene, CDR1 is KGHDR and CDR2 is SFDVKD. The CDR3 sequence is 16 residues long. Here the CDR3 reads CATSPTGPGTQETQYF. Here the CDR3 DNA reads TGTGCCACCAGTCCAACAGGGCCGGGGACCCAAGAGACCCAGTACTTC.

This rearrangement joins TRBV3-1 (or the pseudogene TRBV3-2) to TRBJ1-2; D unresolved. The CDR3 spans 12 residues. V was clipped by 0 bases and J by 4 bases, with 3 bases between them. CDR1 and CDR2 from the germline V gene are LGHDT and YNNKEL (reference sequence). CDR3 loop: CASSQDRYGYTF. As DNA, the CDR3 is TGTGCCAGCAGCCAAGATCGCTATGGCTACACCTTC.

The chain employs TRBV15 and TRBJ2-3, with 8 bases aligning to TRBD2. V shed 5 bases, J shed 7 bases, and the junction held 8 bases outside the gene matches. The CDR3 is 14 residues long. The V gene's germline CDR1 is LNHNV and CDR2 YYDKDF (reference sequence). This CDR3 reads CATSQRGLGNTQYF. DNA for the CDR3: TGTGCCACCAGCCAGCGGGGGCTCGGTAATACGCAGTATTTT.

V gene TRBV5-1 combines with J gene TRBJ1-1, with 10 bases that match TRBD1. CDR3 size: 15 residues. In germline, CDR1 is SGHRS, CDR2 YFSETQ. Trimming removed 4 bases from V and 7 bases from J; junction bases left unmatched: 10. CDR3 loop: CASSTTGGADVEAFF. For the CDR3, the DNA is TGCGCCAGCAGCACGACAGGGGGCGCCGACGTTGAAGCTTTCTTT. Using reference TRBV5-1 and TRBJ1-1 for the parts outside the CDR3, the full variable domain is KAGVTQTPRYLIKTRGQQVTLSCSPISGHRSVSWYQQTPGQGLQFLFEYFSETQRNKGNFPGRFSGRQFSNSRSEMNVSTLELGDSALYLCASSTTGGADVEAFFGQGTRLTVV.

This clone appeared a single time. The J gene is TRBJ2-2, the V gene TRBV19; D is perhaps TRBD2 (6 bases). CDR1 and CDR2 from the germline V gene are LNHDA and SQIVND (reference sequence). The CDR3 sequence is 15 residues long. Deletions cut 5 bases from V and 0 bases from J, with 10 bases between. The CDR3 coding sequence is TGTGCCAGTAGTTTGACTAGAACGAACACCGGGGAGCTGTTTTTT. Amino acids: CASSLTRTNTGELFF.